Here is one T cell receptor (beta chain) with its context. The final CDR3 position lacks the conserved phenylalanine or tryptophan, pointing to a likely read error. The CDR3 sequence is 16 residues long. The germline gives CDR1 DFQATT, CDR2 SNEGSKA (reference sequence). The template was RNA from unsorted bulk tissue. Distant lung tissue was collected more than 3 cm away from the tumor edge. The record originates from a study of tumor and adjacent non-tumor tissue in lung cancer. TCRbeta libraries were built with three rounds of nested PCR, modified from ARM-PCR. MiXCR, applied by TCRdb to the multiplex PCR reads, yields one record per CDR3 protein. The profile shows 90,000 to 100,000 distinct CDR3 sequences, 75% to 90% of them singletons.

This rearrangement joins TRBV20-1 to TRBJ2-2; 7 bases align to TRBD1. The sequence was collected from a man in his sixties with small cell lung cancer. The sequencing input was distant non-tumor lung tissue. CDR3: CSDRDPTGTATGELFY. CDR3 DNA: TGCAGTGATAGAGATCCTACCGGGACAGCGACCGGGGAGCTGTTTTAT.